This T cell receptor (beta chain) was documented in a study of beta chain features in type 1 diabetes. V was pared by 1 base and J by 3 bases, with 12 bases between. Germline V gives CDR1 MDHEN, CDR2 SYDVKM. This CDR3 has 15 amino acids. This clone was detected a few times. Its target is unknown. Study findings and constraints: In all four CD4+ subsets, TCRB CDR3 length was significantly, moderately reduced in type 1 diabetes.

Every isolated RNA sample was fully reverse transcribed, so sequencing captured expressed TCRB transcripts. Sequenced by immunoSEQ multiplex PCR; TCRdb stores in-frame clones only, minus some. The sample has roughly 350,000 clones, 11% seen once. The sample consisted of naive CD4+ T cells from blood. This chain joins TRBV28 and TRBJ1-2; D gene uncertain. This receptor was identified in a woman aged 25 to 39 in good health. The CDR3 sequence: CASSLSGRHHYGYTF. CDR3 nucleotides: TGTGCCAGCAGTTTATCCGGGAGACACCACTATGGCTACACCTTC.